These 29 T cell receptor beta chains were all obtained from the same sample, sequenced in a study of blood T cells in healthy people across ages. Combining a sample-barcoded 5' primer with a J-beta primer mix, a second PCR ran for about 7 to 11 cycles. TCRdb reprocessed the 5' RACE reads with MiXCR, giving one entry per CDR3 protein. The table shows fewer than 700,000 distinct CDR3 sequences, with around 50% occurring only once. What was sequenced was blood. Every receptor here comes from a man older than 75 in good health.

This chain links TRBV5-5 with TRBJ2-3, with a weak D call TRBD2 (6 bases). CDR1 SGHKS and CDR2 YYEKEE come from the germline V gene (reference sequence). The CDR3 contains 16 residues. V shed 5 bases and J shed 2 bases, with 18 bases lying between them. CDR3 DNA sequence: TGTGCCAGCAGTCCCGGGACTCCCTCCCTCACAGATACGCAGTATTTT. Protein: CASSPGTPSLTDTQYF.

The chain combines TRBV7-2 with TRBJ2-1, with D perhaps matching TRBD1 or TRBD2 (6 bases each). The CDR3 runs 15 residues. From germline, CDR1 is SGHTA and CDR2 FQGNSA. Trimming cost V 4 bases and J 4 bases, with 14 bases left between them. This CDR3 is CASSWGAGFYNEQFF. Here the CDR3 DNA reads TGTGCCAGCAGCTGGGGGGCAGGGTTTTACAATGAGCAGTTCTTC.

This clonotype has just a few counts. The chain carries TRBV7-2 and TRBJ2-5; D might be TRBD1 (5 bases). The CDR3 spans 15 residues. Germline loops: CDR1 SGHTA, CDR2 FQGNSA. V lost 0 bases and J lost 2, with 10 bases in between. The CDR3: CASSLAGRSQETQYF. The CDR3 coding sequence is TGTGCCAGCAGCTTAGCGGGGCGATCGCAAGAGACCCAGTACTTC. Variable domain in full (rest from reference TRBV7-2 and TRBJ2-5): GAGVSQSPSNKVTEKGKDVELRCDPISGHTALYWYRQSLGQGLEFLIYFQGNSAPDKSGLPSDRFSAERTGGSVSTLTIQRTQQEDSAVYLCASSLAGRSQETQYFGPGTRLLVL.

This clonotype was detected only a few times. The rearrangement links TRBV20-1 to TRBJ2-7; no definite D call. CDR3 size: 11 residues. Trimming took off 6 bases at V and 5 bases at J, with 11 bases between the two ends. Germline lookup yields CDR1 DFQATT and CDR2 SNEGSKA (reference sequence). The CDR3 sequence: CSASLVHEQYF. The CDR3 coding sequence is TGCAGTGCCTCGCTGGTCCACGAGCAGTACTTC.

V is TRBV11-2 and J is TRBJ2-6; D call uncertain. The germline V gene has CDR1 SGHAT and CDR2 FQNNGV. There are 14 residues in the CDR3. V was trimmed by 9 bases and J by 7 bases, leaving 16 bases between them. The CDR3 DNA reads as TGTGCCAGTAGATTTAGTTCGGATGCCAACGTCCTGACTTTC. Residues: CASRFSSDANVLTF.

This clonotype was counted between two and nine times. J is TRBJ2-7 and V is TRBV12-2; the table's D call, TRBD1, was not checked against the DNA. TRBV12-2 is recorded as a pseudogene. The CDR3 loop spans 18 amino acids. The DNA for the CDR3 is TGTGCAAGTCGCTTAGGGTGGACTACCTATAAAGGGGGCTACGAGCAGTACTTC. Its protein product is CASRLGWTTYKGGYEQYF.

The rearrangement links TRBV20-1 to TRBJ1-2, with TRBD1 matching over 7 bases. The CDR3 length is 14 residues. CDR1 DFQATT and CDR2 SNEGSKA come from the germline V gene (reference sequence). The V and J ends lost 4 bases and 4 bases, in that order; junction bases with no gene match: 9. The CDR3: CSATNPGQLYGYTF. The DNA of the CDR3 is TGCAGTGCTACCAACCCGGGACAGCTCTATGGCTACACCTTC.

On this clonotype: Compared with germline, one end of the junction differs, possibly owing to a read error. The gene calls are TRBV6-2 or TRBV6-3 and TRBJ2-1; 9 bases agree with TRBD2. Germline CDR1 MNHEY, CDR2 SVGEGT. The CDR3 has 14 amino acids. The CDR3 is CASSDSKLAGEQFF. DNA of the CDR3: TGTGCCAGCAGTGACTCGAAGCTAGCGGGAGAGCAGTTCTTC.

The CDR3 bases are TGTGCCAGCAGCGATTGGACTAGCGGGAGCGCCTCAGATACGCAGTATTTT. As protein: CASSDWTSGSASDTQYF. The V call is TRBV7-6, the J call TRBJ2-3; 13 bases map to TRBD2. The V and J ends lost 5 bases and 4 bases, in that order; junction bases with no gene match: 9. The CDR3 is 17 residues long. CDR1 is SGHVS, CDR2 FNYEAQ, per germline.

The gene calls are TRBV12-3 or TRBV12-4 and TRBJ2-1; D is undetermined. Trimming shortened V by 5 bases and J by 8 bases, and 10 bases separated the two germline ends. The CDR3 loop spans 12 amino acids. The CDR3 DNA reads as TGTGCCAGCAGTCCGCACCTGGATGAGCAGTTCTTC. Its translation is CASSPHLDEQFF.

The chain couples TRBV24-1 to TRBJ2-4; possible D gene TRBD1, 5 bases. Germline CDR1 reads KGHDR; CDR2 reads SFDVKD. The CDR3 runs 15 residues. V lost 5 bases, J lost 1 base, and 11 bases lay in between. CDR3 sequence reads: CATSGTDKAKNIQYF. The CDR3 bases are TGTGCCACCAGTGGGACGGACAAGGCCAAAAACATTCAGTACTTC.

This sequence joins TRBV12-3 or TRBV12-4 and TRBJ2-4, with TRBD1 matching over 9 bases. Trimming took 6 bases from V and 4 from J; bases not matched to a gene: 4. The CDR3 is made up of 14 amino acids. Here the CDR3 reads CASSSTGGKNIQYF. The CDR3 DNA is TGTGCCAGCAGCTCGACAGGGGGGAAAAACATTCAGTACTTC.

The chain employs TRBV20-1 and TRBJ2-7, with 9 bases matching TRBD1. This CDR3 is 14 amino acids long. Germline loops: CDR1 DFQATT, CDR2 SNEGSKA (reference sequence). The junction had 9 bases not matched to a gene; V was cut back by 4 bases and J by 5 bases. CDR3 bases: TGCAGTGCTACGCCCGGGACAGGGCTCCACGAGCAGTACTTC. Its translation is CSATPGTGLHEQYF.

This chain links TRBV12-3 or TRBV12-4 with TRBJ2-7; D unclear. With 6 bases removed from V and 0 bases from J, the gap between germline ends came to 9 bases. CDR3 size: 13 residues. Here the CDR3 DNA reads TGTGCCAGCAGCAGCGACAACTCCTACGAGCAGTACTTC. Protein product: CASSSDNSYEQYF.

The rearrangement joins TRBV29-1 to TRBJ1-2, with unresolved D. The CDR3 length is 12 residues. CDR1 and CDR2 from the germline V gene are SQVTM and ANQGSEA. V lost 4 bases and J 3 bases, leaving 9 bases between the germline ends. CDR3 protein: CSVAKVDYGYTF. The CDR3 nucleotides are TGCAGCGTTGCAAAGGTAGACTATGGCTACACCTTC. The whole variable domain, remainder taken from reference TRBV29-1 and TRBJ1-2, is SAVISQKPSRDICQRGTSLTIQCQVDSQVTMMFWYRQQPGQSLTLIATANQGSEATYESGFVIDKFPISRPNLTFSTLTVSNMSPEDSSIYLCSVAKVDYGYTFGSGTRLTVV.

In this sample, this clonotype turned up a few times. This rearrangement joins TRBV7-9 to TRBJ2-7; 7 bases fit TRBD1. The CDR3 covers 14 residues. Germline V lookup: CDR1 SEHNR, CDR2 FQNEAQ (reference sequence). Losses at the gene ends were 2 bases for V and 3 bases for J; bases not matched to a gene: 4. Here the CDR3 DNA reads TGTGCCAGCAGCTTACCCCGACAGGGCTACGAGCAGTACTTC. This encodes CASSLPRQGYEQYF. Variable domain in full (rest from reference TRBV7-9 and TRBJ2-7): DTGVSQNPRHKITKRGQNVTFRCDPISEHNRLYWYRQTLGQGPEFLTYFQNEAQLEKSRLLSDRFSAERPKGSFSTLEIQRTEQGDSAMYLCASSLPRQGYEQYFGPGTRLTVT.

V usage is TRBV7-2 and J usage is TRBJ2-5; 8 bases fit TRBD2. Germline V gene data show CDR1 as SGHTA and CDR2 as FQGNSA. Trimming removed 4 bases from V and 2 bases from J; junction bases left unmatched: 6. This CDR3 is built from 15 residues. CDR3 coding DNA: TGTGCCAGCAGCTCTCGCGGGGGGTCGCAAGAGACCCAGTACTTC. Its translation: CASSSRGGSQETQYF.

This clonotype has more than one count but fewer than ten. The chain joins TRBV29-1 to TRBJ1-5, with 7 bases lining up with TRBD1. The V gene end was trimmed by 2 bases and the J gene end by 4 bases; junction bases not matched to a gene: 2. Germline CDR1 SQVTM, CDR2 ANQGSEA. The CDR3 loop spans 13 amino acids. In DNA, the CDR3 is TGCAGCGTTGAATGGGACAGAAATCAGCCCCAGCATTTT. Protein product: CSVEWDRNQPQHF.

This chain uses TRBV7-2 with TRBJ2-1; D uncertain. Germline CDR1 and CDR2: SGHTA and FQGNSA. V was cut by 5 bases and J by 2 bases, with 10 bases left in between. The CDR3 is 14 amino acids. The chain's CDR3 is CASSTRYPYNEQFF. Here the CDR3 DNA reads TGTGCCAGCAGCACCCGGTACCCCTACAATGAGCAGTTCTTC.

This clonotype has at least ten counts. This chain links TRBV6-5 with TRBJ2-1, with D perhaps TRBD1 (5 bases). The CDR3 sequence is 16 residues long. Trimming cost V 2 bases and J 6 bases, with 17 bases left between them. Germline lookup yields CDR1 MNHEY and CDR2 SVGAGI. CDR3 in DNA: TGTGCCAGCAGTTACGCTAGGCAGACAGTGGGCAATGAGCAGTTCTTC. This encodes CASSYARQTVGNEQFF.

There are many counts of this clonotype. The DNA of the CDR3 is TGTGCCAGCAGCTTAGGGTTCACAGATACGCAGTATTTT. It codes for CASSLGFTDTQYF. The chain carries TRBV7-2 and TRBJ2-3; D is unresolved. CDR3 length: 13 amino acids. Germline V gives CDR1 SGHTA, CDR2 FQGNSA. The V and J ends lost 1 base and 2 bases respectively, with 4 bases between them.

V and J are TRBV20-1 and TRBJ2-7, with D unresolved. Trimming pared 4 bases from V and 3 bases from J, leaving 10 bases between. CDR3 length equals 12 residues. Germline V gives CDR1 DFQATT, CDR2 SNEGSKA (reference sequence). The CDR3 loop is CSAIEDNYEQYF. In DNA form, the CDR3 reads TGCAGTGCTATCGAAGATAACTACGAGCAGTACTTC.

This CDR3 is CASAADGFTDTQYF. In DNA, the CDR3 is TGCGCCTCGGCGGCGGACGGCTTCACAGATACGCAGTATTTT. V usage is TRBV5-1 and J usage is TRBJ2-3; no reliable D call. The CDR3 consists of 14 residues. Germline V lookup: CDR1 SGHRS, CDR2 YFSETQ. Trimming stripped 10 bases from V and 2 bases from J, with 17 bases between.

The chain couples TRBV5-1 to TRBJ2-7; 8 nucleotides align to TRBD1. Per the germline V gene, CDR1 is SGHRS and CDR2 is YFSETQ. V gave up 4 bases and J gave up 6 bases; unmatched junction bases: 12. This CDR3 spans 15 amino acids. The CDR3, as DNA: TGCGCCAGCAGCACCGGGACAGGCGGGAAACGCGAGCAGTACTTC. Translation: CASSTGTGGKREQYF.

The chain has TRBV29-1 and TRBJ2-5, with 8 bases aligning to TRBD1. Trimming removed 7 bases from V and 2 bases from J; junction bases left unmatched: 9. CDR1 is SQVTM and CDR2 is ANQGSEA in the germline V gene. The CDR3 extends over 14 amino acids. The CDR3 loop reads CSAARGPGQETQYF. In DNA form, the CDR3 reads TGCAGCGCTGCCAGGGGGCCAGGGCAAGAGACCCAGTACTTC.

This chain joins TRBV7-9 and TRBJ2-7, with D possibly matching TRBD2 (6 bases). Germline V gene lookup returns CDR1 SEHNR and CDR2 FQNEAQ (reference sequence). The ends were cut back, 5 bases at V and 7 bases at J, with 21 bases in the middle. This CDR3 contains 15 residues. The CDR3 DNA is TGTGCCAGCAGCCAGACCGGGACTTACCTGTGGGAGCAGTACTTC. Translation: CASSQTGTYLWEQYF.

This clonotype has a handful of counts. The rearrangement links TRBV7-2 to TRBJ2-1; TRBD1 matches 8 bases. Looked up from germline, CDR1 is SGHTA and CDR2 is FQGNSA. Germline trimming cut 5 bases from V and 9 bases from J; bases unmatched to any gene: 9. CDR3 length: 14 amino acids. CDR3 DNA: TGTGCCAGCAGCCCCGGACAGGGAGGCGGTGAGCAGTTCTTC. Its translation is CASSPGQGGGEQFF.

This sequence joins TRBV7-8 and TRBJ2-7; D is unclear. CDR1 and CDR2 from the germline V gene are SGHVS and FQNEAQ. V was clipped by 5 bases and J by 1 base, with 15 bases between them. This CDR3 has 15 residues. The CDR3 DNA follows: TGTGCCAGCAGCGGCCGGGCCCCGCATTCCTACGAGCAGTACTTC. Amino acid sequence: CASSGRAPHSYEQYF.

This clonotype was seen many times. The J gene is TRBJ2-3, the V gene TRBV6-5, with a tentative D call TRBD1 (6 bases). There are 15 residues in the CDR3. The V end lost 6 bases, the J end lost 3 bases, and 16 bases lay between the germline ends. CDR1 MNHEY and CDR2 SVGAGI come from the germline V gene. The CDR3 here is CASRIRDMRTDTQYF. Written as DNA, the CDR3 is TGTGCCAGCAGGATCCGGGACATGCGTACAGATACGCAGTATTTT.